This T cell receptor beta chain was profiled in a study of a mutant IDH1 vaccine in newly diagnosed glioma. Study details: The first vaccination came 4-6 weeks after radiotherapy alone, or with temozolomide cycles. Patients under treatment included around 60% males and about 38% females and had a mean age of around 43 years.

The CDR3 covers 17 residues. The germline V and J ends were trimmed by 2 bases and 5 bases, with 21 bases remaining between them. Germline lookup yields CDR1 SGHAT and CDR2 FQNNGV. This clone has a single count. What it binds is not known. Produced via immunoSEQ multiplex PCR; TCRdb's table is partial and in-frame only. The repertoire includes about 40,000 clones, around 76% of them detected once, and 5.3% sits in the top ten. As to time point: week 23, last vaccination. Doses comprised 300 ug of mutant IDH1 20-mer peptide each, plus topical imiquimod. Sequencing used PBMCs, obtained from a glioma patient whose treatment included an IDH1 peptide vaccine. The gene calls are TRBV11-2 and TRBJ1-1; maybe TRBD1 (5 bases). This clonotype originated in a man aged 45 to 65 with glioma. The CDR3 loop is CASSLWSGAVLRTEAFF. Here the CDR3 DNA reads TGTGCCAGCAGCTTATGGTCCGGGGCGGTCTTGAGGACTGAAGCTTTCTTT.